The clone carrying this TCR beta chain was observed a single time. The data derive from a study of blood T cell repertoires in COVID-19. Sequencing used immunoSEQ multiplex PCR; TCRdb keeps in-frame clones, though not all of them. Of about 120,000 clones in the sample, over 80% were seen once. The specimen was PBMCs or T cells enriched from blood (not recorded which). This sequence originates from a woman under 40 who had recovered from COVID-19.

CDR3 region: CASSFTSAHEQYF. As DNA, the CDR3 is TGTGCCAGCAGCTTTACTAGCGCCCACGAGCAGTACTTC. This sequence joins TRBV7-3 and TRBJ2-7; 7 nucleotides line up with TRBD2. The germline CDR1 and CDR2 sequences are SGHTA and FQGTGA. The ends lost 3 bases at V and 5 bases at J; junction bases unmatched: 4. CDR3 length equals 13 residues.